A selection of T cell receptor beta chains follows, all from one sample in a study of response to subunit inactivated influenza vaccine. Each CDR3 protein is one row after TCRdb ran MiXCR on the RT-PCR reads. The sample holds hundreds of thousands of distinct CDR3 sequences, around a sixth seen once. The sequencing here drew on PBMCs from blood, taken roughly 12 days after vaccination. These receptors were collected from a man aged 50-59 years who received an inactivated influenza vaccine. CDR3s include the opening cysteine and the closing phenylalanine or tryptophan. Fields, in order: V gene, J gene, clone size, D gene, CDR3 DNA, CDR3 protein. D genes are given only for firm matches. Rows give clone size only sometimes, using once, few, many, or a class for an expanded clone.

V: TRBV29-1; J: TRBJ2-7; size: -; D: -; DNA: TGCAGCGTTGAACTAGGAATCGAGCAGTACTTC; CDR3: CSVELGIEQYF
V: TRBV20-1; J: TRBJ2-1; size: many; D: TRBD1; DNA: TGCAGTGCCCGACGGGGGACAGGGACTACCAATGAGCAGTTCTTC; CDR3: CSARRGTGTTNEQFF
V: TRBV10-3; J: TRBJ1-6; size: -; D: -; DNA: TGTGCCATCAGCGGGACAAACAATTCACCCCTCCACTTT; CDR3: CAISGTNNSPLHF
V: TRBV13; J: TRBJ2-5; size: -; D: TRBD1; DNA: TGTGCCAGCAGGCCGACCCGACAGGGGCAAGAGACCCAGTACTTC; CDR3: CASRPTRQGQETQYF
V: TRBV20-1; J: TRBJ2-5; size: few; D: -; DNA: TGCAGTGCCTATGGCCAGGGGCCAAAACAAGAGACCCAGTACTTC; CDR3: CSAYGQGPKQETQYF
V: TRBV21-1; J: TRBJ1-6; size: few; D: -; DNA: TGTGCCAGCATTCAAAGGGAGGGACAAAAGAATTCACCCCTCCACTTT; CDR3: CASIQREGQKNSPLHF
V: TRBV20-1; J: TRBJ1-5; size: -; D: -; DNA: TGCAGTGCCCCCTTATGGGGGGGCGATGGGCCCCAGCATTTT; CDR3: CSAPLWGGDGPQHF
V: TRBV7-2; J: TRBJ2-2; size: few; D: TRBD1; DNA: TGTGCCAGCAGCCAGGGACAGGGGCCCACCGGGGAGCTGTTTTTT; CDR3: CASSQGQGPTGELFF
V: TRBV7-2; J: TRBJ2-7; size: -; D: -; DNA: TGTGCCAGCAGTTTCGGCGTCGAGCAGTACTTC; CDR3: CASSFGVEQYF
V: TRBV29-1; J: TRBJ2-1; size: few; D: TRBD2; DNA: TGCAGCGTTGTTAATATTGTAGCGGGAGCTGAGCAGTTCTTC; CDR3: CSVVNIVAGAEQFF
V: TRBV14; J: TRBJ2-3; size: few; D: TRBD2; DNA: TGTGCCAGCAGCCGCCGGACTAGCGGGGGTAGAGATACGCAGTATTTT; CDR3: CASSRRTSGGRDTQYF
V: TRBV20-1; J: TRBJ2-3; size: -; D: TRBD2; DNA: TGCAGTGCTAGTCGGCTAGCGGGAGGCAGCACAGATACGCAGTATTTT; CDR3: CSASRLAGGSTDTQYF
V: TRBV4-3; J: TRBJ2-5; size: -; D: -; DNA: TGCGCCAGCAGCCCCTCGGGGAGGATCGAAGAGACCCAGTACTTC; CDR3: CASSPSGRIEETQYF
V: TRBV6-2/TRBV6-3; J: TRBJ1-5; size: -; D: -; DNA: TGTGCCAGCAGTTACGATAGGGGTAGAGGGAGCAATCAGCCCCAGCATTTT; CDR3: CASSYDRGRGSNQPQHF
V: TRBV20-1; J: TRBJ1-1; size: few; D: TRBD1; DNA: TGCAGTGCCCCCCTCGGACAGGGACGTTCGAGAAACACTGAAGCTTTCTTT; CDR3: CSAPLGQGRSRNTEAFF
V: TRBV28; J: TRBJ2-1; size: few; D: -; DNA: TGTGCCACCAAAGCCTACAATGAGCAGTTCTTC; CDR3: CATKAYNEQFF
V: TRBV19; J: TRBJ1-4; size: -; D: -; DNA: TGTGCCACTTCGAGACAGTATAATGAAAAACTGTTTTTT; CDR3: CATSRQYNEKLFF
V: TRBV3-1; J: TRBJ2-1; size: once; D: TRBD2; DNA: TGTGCCAGCAGCCGAATAGCGGGGGGCCCCTACAATGAGCAGTTCTTC; CDR3: CASSRIAGGPYNEQFF
V: TRBV27; J: TRBJ1-1; size: -; D: -; DNA: TGTGCCAGCAGTTTATCTGGGGCCGACACTGAAGCTTTCTTT; CDR3: CASSLSGADTEAFF
V: TRBV4-2; J: TRBJ2-1; size: -; D: TRBD2; DNA: TGTGCCAGCAGCCAAGAGGAGGCGGGGGGGCCAGATGAGCAGTTCTTC; CDR3: CASSQEEAGGPDEQFF
V: TRBV30; J: TRBJ2-2; size: -; D: -; DNA: TGTGCCTGGATGAAGACGATAGAAACCGGGGAGCTGTTTTTT; CDR3: CAWMKTIETGELFF
V: TRBV29-1; J: TRBJ1-2; size: many; D: -; DNA: TGCAGCGTTGAAGATCTCCTTAACTATGGCTACACCTTC; CDR3: CSVEDLLNYGYTF
V: TRBV4-3; J: TRBJ2-3; size: few; D: TRBD2; DNA: TGCGCCAGCAGCCAAGACCCGGGGGGGCGCACAGATACGCAGTATTTT; CDR3: CASSQDPGGRTDTQYF
V: TRBV5-1; J: TRBJ1-2; size: -; D: -; DNA: TGCGCCAGCAGCTCCATAGTCTCTGGCTACACCTTC; CDR3: CASSSIVSGYTF
V: TRBV3-1; J: TRBJ2-1; size: -; D: -; DNA: TGTGCCAGCAGCCGGGTGAGAAATGAGCAGTTCTTC; CDR3: CASSRVRNEQFF
V: TRBV20-1; J: TRBJ1-5; size: -; D: -; DNA: TGCAGTGCGCCCCGGGACAGCAATCAGCCCCAGCATTTT; CDR3: CSAPRDSNQPQHF
V: TRBV20-1; J: TRBJ2-3; size: -; D: TRBD2; DNA: TGCAGTGCCGGGCGCGGGGGGCCCACAGATACGCAGTATTTT; CDR3: CSAGRGGPTDTQYF
V: TRBV20-1; J: TRBJ1-1; size: few; D: -; DNA: TGCAGTGCTACATCGTTGCTAGCTCCCTACACTGAAGCTTTCTTT; CDR3: CSATSLLAPYTEAFF
V: TRBV4-3; J: TRBJ2-1; size: -; D: -; DNA: TGCGCCAGCAGCCAAGAAGGGGGGCCCTACAATGAGCAGTTCTTC; CDR3: CASSQEGGPYNEQFF
V: TRBV20-1; J: TRBJ1-1; size: many; D: -; DNA: TGCAGTGTTACGGGATCCCTTAACACTGAAGCTTTCTTT; CDR3: CSVTGSLNTEAFF
V: TRBV5-1; J: TRBJ2-5; size: many; D: -; DNA: TGCGCCAGCAGCTTCACCAACAGGTCACCACAAGAGACCCAGTACTTC; CDR3: CASSFTNRSPQETQYF
V: TRBV4-3; J: TRBJ2-2; size: -; D: TRBD2; DNA: TGCGCCAGCAGCCAAGATATGGGCGGGGGGGCCCGGGAGCTGTTTTTT; CDR3: CASSQDMGGGARELFF
V: TRBV29-1; J: TRBJ1-1; size: -; D: -; DNA: TGCAGCGTTCTACAGGGTTACACTGAAGCTTTCTTT; CDR3: CSVLQGYTEAFF
V: TRBV12-5; J: TRBJ2-1; size: -; D: -; DNA: TGTGCTAGTGGTTTGGCTAGGGGTGAGCAGTTCTTC; CDR3: CASGLARGEQFF
V: TRBV25-1; J: TRBJ2-1; size: few; D: TRBD2; DNA: TGTGCCAGCAGTCTGACTAGCGGACTTTCCTACAATGAGCAGTTCTTC; CDR3: CASSLTSGLSYNEQFF
V: TRBV6-1; J: TRBJ1-5; size: -; D: TRBD1; DNA: TGTGCCAGCGGAGGACAGGGGGCGGGCAATCAGCCCCAGCATTTT; CDR3: CASGGQGAGNQPQHF
V: TRBV5-1; J: TRBJ2-1; size: -; D: TRBD2; DNA: TGCGCCAGCAGCACGGGACTAGCGGGATACCAATACAATGAGCAGTTCTTC; CDR3: CASSTGLAGYQYNEQFF
V: TRBV4-3; J: TRBJ2-1; size: -; D: TRBD2; DNA: TGCGCCAGCAGCCCCGGGGGGGGCCTGGGCAATGAGCAGTTCTTC; CDR3: CASSPGGGLGNEQFF
V: TRBV7-2; J: TRBJ2-4; size: many; D: TRBD1; DNA: TGTGCCAGCAGCTTAGCACTGACAGGGGCTTACAAAAACATTCAGTACTTC; CDR3: CASSLALTGAYKNIQYF
V: TRBV4-1; J: TRBJ2-3; size: few; D: TRBD2; DNA: TGCGCCAGCCTGCCTCTAGCGGGTCCCACAGATACGCAGTATTTT; CDR3: CASLPLAGPTDTQYF
V: TRBV9; J: TRBJ2-7; size: -; D: -; DNA: TGTGCCAGCAGCGTTGGGATGCTATCAGAGCAGTACTTC; CDR3: CASSVGMLSEQYF
V: TRBV4-2; J: TRBJ2-2; size: few; D: -; DNA: TGTGCCAGCAGCCAGCCCGAGGTGGGCGGCGGGGAGCTGTTTTTT; CDR3: CASSQPEVGGGELFF
V: TRBV12-3/TRBV12-4; J: TRBJ1-2; size: few; D: TRBD1; DNA: TGTGCCAGCAGCCGCCGGACAGGGGGCGTAAACTATGGCTACACCTTC; CDR3: CASSRRTGGVNYGYTF
V: TRBV7-7; J: TRBJ2-5; size: -; D: -; DNA: TGTGCCAGCAGCAGAAGCACAGGGCCACAGACCCAGTACTTC; CDR3: CASSRSTGPQTQYF
V: TRBV18; J: TRBJ2-5; size: few; D: -; DNA: TGTGCCAGCTCACCACAGGGTCGGGGAGAAGAGACCCAGTACTTC; CDR3: CASSPQGRGEETQYF
V: TRBV20-1; J: TRBJ2-7; size: few; D: -; DNA: TGCAGTGCTAGACTCCGGGGCAGCCTCTACGAGCAGTACTTC; CDR3: CSARLRGSLYEQYF
V: TRBV4-3; J: TRBJ2-7; size: few; D: -; DNA: TGCGCCAGCAGCCAAGGACAGGAGAGGCAGTACTTC; CDR3: CASSQGQERQYF
V: TRBV7-6; J: TRBJ2-7; size: few; D: -; DNA: TGTGCCAGCAGCTTAGGCCACCCCTTACAGGGAAACGAGCAGTACTTC; CDR3: CASSLGHPLQGNEQYF
V: TRBV25-1; J: TRBJ1-4; size: -; D: -; DNA: TGTGCCAGCAGCAGTTATGCAACTAATGAAAAACTGTTTTTT; CDR3: CASSSYATNEKLFF
V: TRBV9; J: TRBJ1-3; size: -; D: -; DNA: TGTGCCAGCAGCGTAGCTTGGCAAGGAAACACCATATATTTT; CDR3: CASSVAWQGNTIYF
V: TRBV6-2/TRBV6-3; J: TRBJ2-5; size: few; D: -; DNA: TGTGCCAGCAGTTCCCCCTACGCGGGGAAGGAGACCCAGTACTTC; CDR3: CASSSPYAGKETQYF
V: TRBV10-3; J: TRBJ2-1; size: once; D: -; DNA: TGTGCCATCAGTGAGCCTGCAGGAGAGCAGTTCTTC; CDR3: CAISEPAGEQFF
V: TRBV20-1; J: TRBJ2-5; size: -; D: -; DNA: TGCAGTGCTAGGTCGGTATGGGGAGAAGAGACCCAGTACTTC; CDR3: CSARSVWGEETQYF
V: TRBV5-1; J: TRBJ2-1; size: many; D: TRBD2; DNA: TGCGCCAGCAGCTTAACCTGGACTAGCGGCTACAATGAGCAGTTCTTC; CDR3: CASSLTWTSGYNEQFF
V: TRBV12-3/TRBV12-4; J: TRBJ1-2; size: many; D: TRBD1; DNA: TGTGCCAGCAGTTTATGGGACAGGACCTTCTATGGCTACACCTTC; CDR3: CASSLWDRTFYGYTF
V: TRBV10-1; J: TRBJ2-6; size: few; D: -; DNA: TGCGCCAGCAGCCCCAGAGGGGTAGGGGCTTTCTCTGGGGCCAACGTCCTGACTTTC; CDR3: CASSPRGVGAFSGANVLTF